This TCR beta chain originates from a study of regulatory T cells in long-lasting Graves disease. Time point noted: newly diagnosed GD, antithyroid drugs for less than 3 months. Preparation of the TCR library used RNA extracted from PBMCs. Germline lookup yields CDR1 SGHTA and CDR2 FQGNSA. The V end lost 5 bases, the J end lost 0 bases, and 12 bases lay between the germline ends. The CDR3 runs 15 residues. CDR3-region Arm-PCR and iRepertoire HTBI primers produced the TCR beta libraries. Each CDR3 protein gets one entry after TCRdb re-called the multiplex PCR reads with MiXCR. The sample consists of hundreds of thousands of distinct CDR3 sequences, approximately 13% of them appearing once. These data were likewise used in another study, on T cells in Graves' hyperthyroidism and ophthalmopathy.

This specimen consisted of peripheral blood mononuclear cells (PBMCs), obtained at new diagnosis, from a patient treated with antithyroid drugs. This TCR was recovered from a man aged 25 to 45 with Graves disease. The chain has TRBV7-2 and TRBJ2-3, with D possibly TRBD1 on 5 matching bases. This CDR3 reads CASSRDRTSTDTQYF. Here the CDR3 DNA reads TGTGCCAGCAGCCGAGACAGAACTAGCACAGATACGCAGTATTTT.